This T cell receptor (beta chain) came from a study of shared clonotypes between healthy human individuals. Of note for this clone: Its specificity is not known.

The CDR3 has 18 amino acids. Trimming stripped 1 base from V and 0 bases from J, with 16 bases between. Germline V gene sequence: CDR1 LNHNV, CDR2 YYDKDF (reference sequence). Repertoires were generated with immunoSEQ multiplex PCR, while TCRdb's copy carries only in-frame clones and drops some. This repertoire shows around 2,000,000 clones, roughly 94% found once; its top ten account for 0.13%. Partitioning of CD4+ cells yielded a CD45RA+ naive subset and a CD45RA-negative memory subset. Findings and limits, study-wide: The naive CD4 repertoires of a handful of donors were compared, and 5% to 6.5% of clonotypes were shared. Richness estimates generally favored naive over memory subsets. In having few donors, the study represented limited genetic and exposure-history diversity.

Source material: naive CD4+ T cells sorted from blood. This sample's subset: CD45RA+ positively selected. This clonotype originated in a man aged 18 to 30 in good health. The V call is TRBV15, the J call TRBJ2-1; a possible D gene is TRBD2 (7 bases). The DNA of the CDR3 is TGTGCCACCAGCAGAGCGCCGGGGGGCCTATACTCCTACAATGAGCAGTTCTTC. This encodes CATSRAPGGLYSYNEQFF.